A selection of T cell receptor beta chains follows, all from one sample in a study of cytomegalovirus exposure and HLA in healthy donors. The table came from immunoSEQ multiplex PCR; TCRdb's copy has only in-frame clones and leaves some out. This table holds roughly 90,000 clones, about 73% found once. The sequenced sample was PBMCs. These receptors all stem from a woman between 35 and 50 years old in good health and CMV-seropositive. Both conserved end residues are part of each CDR3. D genes are given only for firm matches. Clone size is shown for a subset of rows, as once, few, many or a class of expanded clone.

j_call	d_call	clone_size	v_call	cdr3_nt	cdr3_aa
TRBJ1-1	.	.	TRBV19	TGTGCCAGTAGTCCAACAGGGTACACTGAAGCTTTCTTT	CASSPTGYTEAFF
TRBJ1-2	TRBD1	few	TRBV5-1	TGCGCCAGCAGCCAAGGACAGGGGGCTGAAGGCTATGGCTACACCTTC	CASSQGQGAEGYGYTF
TRBJ2-5	TRBD1	.	TRBV6-5	TGTGCCAGCAGCTCCAGGGACAGGGAAGAGACCCAGTACTTC	CASSSRDREETQYF
TRBJ2-1	TRBD2	.	TRBV19	TGTGCCAGTACCGAGAATGGGCGGGAGGTTGGGAGGCAAACCCAGATATACAATGAGCAGTTCTTC	CASTENGREVGRQTQIYNEQFF
TRBJ2-1	TRBD2	.	TRBV7-3	TGTGCCAGCAGCTTATCGGCGGGAGGCAATGAGCAGTTCTTC	CASSLSAGGNEQFF
TRBJ2-2	TRBD1	.	TRBV2	TGTGCCATCCAACAGGGGTCGGCCGGGGAGCTGTTTTTT	CAIQQGSAGELFF
TRBJ2-7	TRBD1	.	TRBV28	TGTGCCAGCAGTGCCTCCATCACCCACAGGGGGCAAAACTACGAGCAGTACTTC	CASSASITHRGQNYEQYF
TRBJ2-1	.	.	TRBV6-5	TGTGCCAGCAGTTACGGCAGTACGTACAATGAGCAGTTCTTC	CASSYGSTYNEQFF
TRBJ2-5	TRBD2	.	TRBV7-2	TGTGCCAGCAGCTTAGTAAGCGGGGTGGAGACCCAGTACTTC	CASSLVSGVETQYF
TRBJ2-3	TRBD1	.	TRBV18	TGTGCCAGCTCACCACGATCCATACAGGGGGCAGATACGCAGTATTTT	CASSPRSIQGADTQYF
TRBJ2-1	.	.	TRBV6-6	TGTGCCAGCACCCCCGGGGAAGGTGAGCAGTTCTTC	CASTPGEGEQFF
TRBJ2-3	.	.	TRBV4-2	TGTGCCAGCAGCCCGAACCGGGACATCCTGTCAGTAGATACGCAGTATTTT	CASSPNRDILSVDTQYF
TRBJ1-1	TRBD1	once	TRBV9	TGTGCCAGCAGCGTAGGGGGACAGGGTCTCACTGAAGCTTTCTTT	CASSVGGQGLTEAFF
TRBJ1-5	TRBD1	.	TRBV28	TGTGCCACCTTCCCCGGGACAGGGAAGCGGCAGCCCCAGCATTTT	CATFPGTGKRQPQHF
TRBJ1-3	.	.	TRBV6-5	TGTGCCAGCAGGGCAGACTCTGGAAACACCATATATTTT	CASRADSGNTIYF
TRBJ2-1	.	.	TRBV9	TGTGCCAGCAGCGCCGGCAGCGGCTCCTACAATGAGCAGTTCTTC	CASSAGSGSYNEQFF
TRBJ2-5	.	once	TRBV28	TGTGCCAGCTCACTAGTGGGGTTTACGGAGACCCAGTACTTC	CASSLVGFTETQYF
TRBJ2-7	TRBD2	.	TRBV5-1	TGCGCCAGCAGCTTGCAGACTAGCGGGAGCGGCGAGCAGTACTTC	CASSLQTSGSGEQYF
TRBJ1-2	.	.	TRBV9	TGTGCCAGCAGTGTAGGCCCCCAGGGGTTTAGCTATGGCTACACCTTC	CASSVGPQGFSYGYTF
TRBJ2-3	.	.	TRBV28	TGTGCCAGCAGAGTCTCAAACGGGAGAAAGGCAGATACGCAGTATTTT	CASRVSNGRKADTQYF
TRBJ1-5	.	.	TRBV23-1	TGCGCCAGCAAGCAAAACCCTAATCAGCCCCAGCATTTT	CASKQNPNQPQHF
TRBJ2-5	.	.	TRBV7-5	TGTGCCAGAAGCTTCGGGGACACGAGAATCCCGGGACTATGCCTTAAAGAGACCCAGTACTTC	CARSFGDTRIPGLCLKETQYF
TRBJ2-3	TRBD2	.	TRBV9	TGTGCCAGCAGCCCCCGGCTAGCGGGATCGGCTTGGAGCACAGATACGCAGTATTTT	CASSPRLAGSAWSTDTQYF
TRBJ1-5	.	few	TRBV27	TGTGCCAGCAGTCCACAGGGTTACTATCAGCCCCAGCATTTT	CASSPQGYYQPQHF
TRBJ2-3	TRBD1	.	TRBV7-2	TGTGCCAGCAGCCTGACAGGGGGCCCAGATACGCAGTATTTT	CASSLTGGPDTQYF
TRBJ1-1	.	.	TRBV7-9	TGTGCCAGCAGCCCACAACTGACGGACAACACCCTGAACACTGAAGCTTTCTTT	CASSPQLTDNTLNTEAFF
TRBJ2-7	TRBD2	few	TRBV9	TGTGCCAGCAGCCCGTTAGCGGGTCCAAGCTCCTACGAGCAGTACTTC	CASSPLAGPSSYEQYF
TRBJ2-3	.	once	TRBV2	TGTGCCAGCAGTGAAGCGGGGAGAGATACGCAGTATTTT	CASSEAGRDTQYF
TRBJ2-7	TRBD1	.	TRBV6-1	TGTGCCAGCAACGGACAGGCCCCCTACGAGCAGTACTTC	CASNGQAPYEQYF
TRBJ2-7	.	.	TRBV6-4	TGTGCCAGCAGTGGGATAGCGAGCGAATTCTCCTACGAGCAGTACTTC	CASSGIASEFSYEQYF
TRBJ2-7	TRBD2	.	TRBV7-2	TGTGCCAGCAGCTCCCGGACTAGCGGGAGTCTCGGCGAGCAGTACTTC	CASSSRTSGSLGEQYF
TRBJ1-1	.	.	TRBV9	TGTGCCAGCAGCGTAGAGGGAGCTCTGAACACTGAAGCTTTCTTT	CASSVEGALNTEAFF
TRBJ2-5	TRBD2	few	TRBV6-5	TGTGCCAGCGGGCGGGAGGCTTACCAAGAGACCCAGTACTTC	CASGREAYQETQYF
TRBJ2-7	.	.	TRBV18	TGTGCCAGCTCACCACGGCCAGAATCCTACGAGCAGTACTTC	CASSPRPESYEQYF
TRBJ2-7	.	.	TRBV10-3	TGTGCCATCAGTGACGGGGACTTGGCCTCCTACGAGCAGTACTTC	CAISDGDLASYEQYF
TRBJ2-5	.	.	TRBV11-3	TGTGCCAGCAGGTACCGGGACAACCAAGAGACCCAGTACTTC	CASRYRDNQETQYF
TRBJ2-1	TRBD2	.	TRBV19	TGTGCCAGTAGTGATCTAGCGGCCGAAACCTACAATGAGCAGTTCTTC	CASSDLAAETYNEQFF
TRBJ2-3	.	.	TRBV4-3	TGCGCCAGCAGCCCCCGCGGTCAGGGCTGGGCAGATACGCAGTATTTT	CASSPRGQGWADTQYF
TRBJ2-3	TRBD2	.	TRBV6-1	TGTGCCAGCCGCACGGGACTAGCTGCAGATACGCAGTATTTT	CASRTGLAADTQYF
TRBJ2-2	TRBD2	once	TRBV6-4	TGTGCCAGCAGTGACTCAGGGACTAGCGACACCGGGGAGCTGTTTTTT	CASSDSGTSDTGELFF
TRBJ2-7	.	.	TRBV27	TGTGCCATCGGAGACGTCTACGAGCAGTACTTC	CAIGDVYEQYF
TRBJ1-2	.	.	TRBV6-1	TGTGCCAGCAGTGATGCGGACTATGGCTACACCTTC	CASSDADYGYTF
TRBJ2-7	.	.	TRBV27	TGTGCCAGCAGTTTGGGAGTCTGGTACGAGCAGTACTTC	CASSLGVWYEQYF
TRBJ2-3	.	once	TRBV29-1	TGCAGCGTTGAATTGGGGCGGGAAGAGGGCAGCACAGATACGCAGTATTTT	CSVELGREEGSTDTQYF
TRBJ2-5	TRBD1	.	TRBV15	TGTGCCACCAGCAGAGTTCCTCAGGGGGTTGGGGAGACCCAGTACTTC	CATSRVPQGVGETQYF
TRBJ2-1	TRBD1	few	TRBV13	TGTGCCAGCAGCTTCAGACGATCGGGACAGGGGTTTTTTGAGCAGTTCTTC	CASSFRRSGQGFFEQFF
TRBJ1-4	TRBD1	.	TRBV7-9	TGTGCCAGCAGCTTTAAAGACAGGGGGTTAGAAAAACTGTTTTTT	CASSFKDRGLEKLFF
TRBJ2-7	TRBD1	.	TRBV28	TGTGCCAGCAGTTCTGACAGGGGCTCCTACGAGCAGTACTTC	CASSSDRGSYEQYF
TRBJ2-7	TRBD1	.	TRBV6-5	TGTGCCAGCAGTTACGAAGCGGACAGGACCTACGAGCAGTACTTC	CASSYEADRTYEQYF
TRBJ2-7	TRBD1	.	TRBV28	TGTGCCAGCAGTGGGACAGCAGCCCCCGAGCAGTACTTC	CASSGTAAPEQYF
TRBJ1-5	TRBD1	.	TRBV30	TGTGCCTGGCAGGGGGGAGATAATCAGCCCCAGCATTTT	CAWQGGDNQPQHF
TRBJ2-7	TRBD2	.	TRBV7-2	TGTGCCAGCAGCTCTGATCCGGGACTAGCGGGTGAGCAGTACTTC	CASSSDPGLAGEQYF
TRBJ2-7	.	.	TRBV7-2	TGTGCCAGCAGCTTCTACGGGGAGTTCGGCTACGAGCAGTACTTC	CASSFYGEFGYEQYF
TRBJ2-2	.	.	TRBV9	TGTGCCAGCAGCCGGAGGACCGGGGAGCTGTTTTTT	CASSRRTGELFF
TRBJ2-5	TRBD2	.	TRBV28	TGTGCCAGCAGTTTAGCGGGAGGCGTCGCCGAGACCCAGTACTTC	CASSLAGGVAETQYF
TRBJ1-4	TRBD1	.	TRBV27	TGTGCCAGCAGTTCGCTCCGCCGACAGGGGGCTAATGAAAAACTGTTTTTT	CASSSLRRQGANEKLFF
TRBJ1-3	.	.	TRBV6-5	TGTGCCAGCAGTTACTCGAGTGTTTCGACTGGAAACACCATATATTTT	CASSYSSVSTGNTIYF
TRBJ2-7	.	once	TRBV14	TGTGCCAGCAGCCCCCGAGGTTCCGACGAGCAGTACTTC	CASSPRGSDEQYF
TRBJ1-2	TRBD1	.	TRBV5-6	TGTGCCAGCAGCTGGGGAACCGGGACAGCGGTCTATGGCTACACCTTC	CASSWGTGTAVYGYTF